Listed here is a single T cell receptor (beta chain). Its target antigen remains unknown. No quality values exist for individual bases; no much larger clone is one base distant. TCRbeta CDR3 regions were amplified from genomic DNA using the immunoSEQ Assay, a bias-controlled multiplex PCR. The authors' pipeline ran thus. Within the assay, amplification of reference gene primers was used to estimate how many nucleated cells each sample contained. Sequence reads were collapsed and filtered to measure the absolute abundance of every unique TCRbeta CDR3 rearrangement. For each sample, productive Simpson clonality was calculated as the square root of Simpson's diversity index across productive rearrangements. Sourced from immuneACCESS, this table was stored by TCRdb with only in-frame sequences that have V and J called. A share of the clones is absent; for the studies checked, an unresolved V gene accounts for under half, and the remainder has no known explanation. V, J and clone size derive from that table, while D and trimming were established from the DNA sequence. The sample has 150,000 to 200,000 clones on record, more than 80% of them singletons. The top ten clonotypes cover around 9.9% of the sample.

These data are taken from a study of blood T cell repertoires in COVID-19 (TCRdb year 2020). Looking at the study overall: Samples covering the acute and convalescent phases of COVID-19 were provided by collaborators in the United States, Italy and Spain. Nearly every sample came with metadata listing a de-identified subject ID, COVID-19 status, age in years and sex. The repertoires were released in a freely available public database meant as a resource for research on the immune response to SARS-CoV-2. Samples were obtained from the ongoing ImmuneRACE study (first 160 participants) and from approximately 1,200 subjects provided by 6 global collaborators. Subjects who had been exposed to COVID-19, were actively infected with it, or had recovered from it provided the deeply sampled blood TCRbeta repertoires that made up the dataset. Where HLA class I and class II types were available, the types were taken from metadata supplied by the sample provider, not from assay-based typing. The prospective study material was composed of cDNA or gDNA derived from T cells, B-cell-depleted T cells, or PBMCs. What the authors observed across the whole study: The amount of clinical and demographic metadata varied by source and participant and was provided uncurated.

Each collaborating institution followed its own protocols to collect whole blood in K2EDTA tubes. For TCRbeta analysis, collaborators shipped samples as frozen whole blood, isolated PBMCs, or DNA extracted from either of those sample types. The sample was peripheral blood. The receptor was derived from a human donor in a cohort sampled during active COVID-19.

The encoded CDR3 is CASSTTGVGTEAFF. The base sequence is TGTGCCAGCAGTACGACAGGGGTCGGCACTGAAGCTTTCTTT. The chain employs TRBV6-5 and TRBJ1-1, and 8 junction bases match TRBD1. Germline trimming amounts to 5 bases on V and 4 bases on J, with 6 as the count of junction bases outside the gene matches. CDR1 and CDR2 were assigned from the germline V gene as MNHEY and SVGAGI. The CDR3 goes from the cysteine to the phenylalanine over 14 residues. Of all the DNA, just the CDR3 is kept, 42 bases in frame from base 1.